This T cell receptor beta chain was documented in a study of Graves' ophthalmopathy and Graves' hyperthyroidism. Study-level background: The blood sample was drawn at first diagnosis and before any treatment.

This CDR3 has 15 residues. Germline V gives CDR1 SGHTA, CDR2 FQGNSA. Amplified TCR beta CDR3 regions were obtained using RNA transcripts as template. HTBI primers primed a first-round RT-PCR, and a second-round multiplex PCR followed. MiXCR was run by TCRdb on the multiplex PCR reads, yielding one entry per CDR3 protein. Counted here are 650,000 to 900,000 distinct CDR3 sequences, roughly 41% occurring once; the ten biggest clones make up 40% to 45%. Regarding this clonotype: One end of the junction varies from germline; a read error may be responsible.

Ophthalmopathy-affected donors exhibited moderate-to-severe activity, CAS ≥3, NOSPECS ≥4, and duration under 3 months. Clinical symptoms, serum thyroxine, TRAb, thyroid ultrasound and orbital computed tomography determined diagnosis. PBMCs originated in roughly 11 ml of fresh peripheral blood. The V and J genes are TRBV7-2 and TRBJ2-2; the D gene is possibly TRBD2 (5 bases). The TCR originated in an adult man with Graves' ophthalmopathy. The specimen sequenced was peripheral blood. In nucleotides, the CDR3 is TGTGCCAGCAGCTGGATAGAACCCTATGTCGGGGAGCTGGTTTTT. It yields the protein CASSWIEPYVGELVF.